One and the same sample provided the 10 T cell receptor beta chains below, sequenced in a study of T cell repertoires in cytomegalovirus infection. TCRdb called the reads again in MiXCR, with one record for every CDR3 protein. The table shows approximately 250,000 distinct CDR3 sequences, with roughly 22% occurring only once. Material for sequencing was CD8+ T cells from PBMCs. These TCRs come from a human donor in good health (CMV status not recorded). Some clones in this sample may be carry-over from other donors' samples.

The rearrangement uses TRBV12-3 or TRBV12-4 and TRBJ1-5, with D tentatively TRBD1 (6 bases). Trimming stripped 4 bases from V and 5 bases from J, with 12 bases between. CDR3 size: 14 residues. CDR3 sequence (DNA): TGTGCCAGCAGTTCCAGGGGTCCGGATCAGCCCCAGCATTTT. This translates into CASSSRGPDQPQHF.

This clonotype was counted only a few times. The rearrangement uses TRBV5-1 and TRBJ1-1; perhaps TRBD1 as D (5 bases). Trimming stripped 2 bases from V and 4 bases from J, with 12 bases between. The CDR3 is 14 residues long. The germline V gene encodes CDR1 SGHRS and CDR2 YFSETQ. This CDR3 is CASSFAQRGTEAFF. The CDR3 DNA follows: TGCGCCAGCAGCTTCGCGCAGAGGGGCACTGAAGCTTTCTTT.

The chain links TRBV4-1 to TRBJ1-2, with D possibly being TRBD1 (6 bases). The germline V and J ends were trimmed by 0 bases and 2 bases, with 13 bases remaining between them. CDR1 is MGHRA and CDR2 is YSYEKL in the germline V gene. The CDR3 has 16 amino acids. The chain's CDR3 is CASSQEKQGLNYGYTF. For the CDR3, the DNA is TGCGCCAGCAGCCAAGAAAAACAGGGCTTAAACTATGGCTACACCTTC.

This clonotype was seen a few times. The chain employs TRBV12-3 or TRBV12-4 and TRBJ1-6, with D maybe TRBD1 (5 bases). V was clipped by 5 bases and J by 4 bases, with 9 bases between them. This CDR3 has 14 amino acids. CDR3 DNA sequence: TGTGCCAGCAGTCCGGGGGTTTATAATTCACCCCTCCACTTT. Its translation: CASSPGVYNSPLHF.

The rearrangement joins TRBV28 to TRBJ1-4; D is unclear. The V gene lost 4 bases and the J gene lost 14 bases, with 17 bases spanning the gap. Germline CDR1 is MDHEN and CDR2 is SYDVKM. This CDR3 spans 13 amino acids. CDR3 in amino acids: CASSSRLAGDLFF. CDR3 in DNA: TGTGCCAGCAGTTCCAGGCTAGCGGGTGACCTGTTTTTT.

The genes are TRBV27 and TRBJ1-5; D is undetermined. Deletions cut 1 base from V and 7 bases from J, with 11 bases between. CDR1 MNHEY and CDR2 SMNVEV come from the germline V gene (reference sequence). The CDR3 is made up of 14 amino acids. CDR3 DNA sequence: TGTGCCAGCAGTTTATTGGGCTATGGACAGCCCCAGCATTTT. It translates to CASSLLGYGQPQHF.

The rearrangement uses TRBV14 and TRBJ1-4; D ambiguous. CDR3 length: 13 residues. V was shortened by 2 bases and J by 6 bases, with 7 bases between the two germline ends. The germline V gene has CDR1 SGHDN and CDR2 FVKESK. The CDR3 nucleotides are TGTGCCAGCAGCCAACGGGATTATGAAAAACTGTTTTTT. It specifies CASSQRDYEKLFF.

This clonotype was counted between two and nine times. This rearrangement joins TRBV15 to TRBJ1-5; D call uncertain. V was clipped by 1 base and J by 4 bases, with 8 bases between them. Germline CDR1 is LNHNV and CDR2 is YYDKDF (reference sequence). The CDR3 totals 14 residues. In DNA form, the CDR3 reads TGTGCCACCAGCAGAGTTAAGGATAATCAGCCCCAGCATTTT. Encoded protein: CATSRVKDNQPQHF.

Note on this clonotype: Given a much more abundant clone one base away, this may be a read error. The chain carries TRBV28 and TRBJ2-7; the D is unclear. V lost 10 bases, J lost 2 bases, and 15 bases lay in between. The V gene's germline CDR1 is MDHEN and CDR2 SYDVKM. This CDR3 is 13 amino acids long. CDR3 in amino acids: CANHSRGTYEQYF. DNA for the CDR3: TGTGCCAACCACTCCCGAGGCACCTACGAGCAGTACTTC.

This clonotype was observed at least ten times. The CDR3 is CASSLVPPGGLTAEAFF. CDR3 DNA sequence: TGTGCCAGCAGCTTAGTCCCCCCAGGGGGCCTAACAGCTGAAGCTTTCTTT. The chain carries TRBV7-6 and TRBJ1-1, with 8 bases lining up with TRBD1. The germline CDR1 and CDR2 sequences are SGHVS and FNYEAQ. This CDR3 contains 17 residues. Trimming at V came to 1 base and at J to 6 bases, leaving 13 bases not matched to a gene.